One sample yielded the 2 T cell receptor beta chains listed below, sequenced in a study of cytomegalovirus exposure and HLA in healthy donors. 60 Vbeta and 13 Jbeta primers were used in PCR. The assay was immunoSEQ multiplex PCR, and TCRdb's table has in-frame clones only and misses some. The sample shows roughly 200,000 clones, about 89% of them seen only once. The sample was PBMCs. All receptors derive from a man aged 25 to 40 in good health and CMV-seronegative.

The chain joins TRBV9 to TRBJ1-6; D might be TRBD1 (5 bases). The germline V and J ends were trimmed by 0 bases and 14 bases, with 12 bases remaining between them. The CDR3 has 13 amino acids. Germline values: CDR1 SGDLS, CDR2 YYNGEE. This CDR3 reads CASSVVQGGSLHF. The CDR3 DNA follows: TGTGCCAGCAGCGTAGTTCAGGGTGGGTCCCTCCACTTT.

This sequence joins TRBV6-1 and TRBJ1-6; 11 positions agree with TRBD1. Germline V lookup: CDR1 MNHNS, CDR2 SASEGT. V shed 1 base, J shed 9 bases, and the junction held 2 bases outside the gene matches. The CDR3 length is 15 residues. The CDR3 nucleotides are TGTGCCAGCAGTGAAGGGACAGGGGGCACTTCACCCCTCCACTTT. This sequence encodes CASSEGTGGTSPLHF.